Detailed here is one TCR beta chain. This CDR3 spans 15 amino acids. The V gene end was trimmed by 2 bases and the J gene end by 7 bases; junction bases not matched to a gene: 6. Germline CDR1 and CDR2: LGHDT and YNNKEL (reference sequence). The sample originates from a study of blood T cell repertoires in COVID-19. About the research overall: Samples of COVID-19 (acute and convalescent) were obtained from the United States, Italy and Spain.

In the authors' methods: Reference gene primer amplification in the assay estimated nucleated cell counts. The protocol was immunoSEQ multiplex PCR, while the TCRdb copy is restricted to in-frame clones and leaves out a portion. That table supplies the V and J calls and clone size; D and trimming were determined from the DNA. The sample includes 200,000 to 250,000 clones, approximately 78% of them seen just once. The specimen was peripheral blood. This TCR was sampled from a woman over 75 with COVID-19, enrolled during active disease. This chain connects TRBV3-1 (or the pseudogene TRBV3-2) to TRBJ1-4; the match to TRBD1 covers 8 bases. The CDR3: CASSQTGTGGEKLFF. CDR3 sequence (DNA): TGTGCCAGCAGCCAAACCGGGACAGGTGGTGAAAAACTGTTTTTT.